Reported below is one TCR beta chain. The assay was immunoSEQ multiplex PCR, and TCRdb's table has in-frame clones only and misses some. The sample carries about 350,000 clones, 85% to 90% recorded once. This record belongs to a study of blood T cell repertoires in COVID-19. The CDR3 spans 13 residues. CDR1 is GTSNPN, CDR2 SVGIG, per germline (reference sequence). Trimming took 1 base from V and 5 from J, leaving 11 bases between them. Seattle researchers signed up patients amid active infection and tracked them longitudinally. V is TRBV30 and J is TRBJ2-5; tentative D call: TRBD2 (6 bases). Material: peripheral blood. This TCR was sampled from a woman in her forties or fifties with COVID-19, enrolled during active disease. CDR3 nucleotides: TGTGCCTGGAGTGCCCCGGGGGTGGAGACCCAGTACTTC. Translating it yields CAWSAPGVETQYF.